The 6 T cell receptor beta chains presented below share a single source sample, sequenced in a study of T cell responses to AZD1222 COVID-19 vaccine. Sequencing was performed with immunoSEQ multiplex PCR; in TCRdb, only in-frame clones are kept and a portion is missing. The sample holds roughly 120,000 clones; roughly 89% are singletons and the top ten take 4.4%. This material consisted of peripheral blood, taken on day 0 of AZD1222 vaccination. These receptors all come from an adult in good health.

The rearrangement links TRBV4-1 to TRBJ1-5, with D uncertain. Trimming removed 1 base from V and 5 bases from J, with 9 bases in between. From germline, CDR1 is MGHRA and CDR2 YSYEKL. The CDR3 contains 14 residues. The CDR3 DNA reads TGCGCCAGCAGCCAAGGGGAACGGGATCAGCCCCAGCATTTT. As protein: CASSQGERDQPQHF.

The chain employs TRBV3-1 (or the pseudogene TRBV3-2) and TRBJ1-1; D gene uncertain. This CDR3 comprises 14 residues. Germline V gene lookup returns CDR1 LGHDT and CDR2 YNNKEL (reference sequence). The V and J ends lost 1 base and 5 bases respectively, with 11 bases between them. CDR3 sequence: CASSQVITSTEAFF. CDR3 in DNA: TGTGCCAGCAGCCAAGTAATTACTAGTACTGAAGCTTTCTTT.

This chain connects TRBV7-9 to TRBJ2-1, with a weak D call TRBD1 (5 bases). The V and J ends lost 6 bases and 0 bases respectively, with 9 bases between them. This CDR3 comprises 14 residues. The germline gives CDR1 SEHNR, CDR2 FQNEAQ (reference sequence). The CDR3 DNA reads TGTGCCAGCAGACAGGCCAACTCCTACAATGAGCAGTTCTTC. Its translation is CASRQANSYNEQFF.

The genes are TRBV7-9 and TRBJ2-5; tentative D call: TRBD1 (6 bases). V shed 5 bases and J shed 3 bases, with 13 bases lying between them. From germline, CDR1 is SEHNR and CDR2 FQNEAQ (reference sequence). There are 14 residues in the CDR3. The CDR3 here is CASSRRDTEETQYF. The CDR3 DNA is TGTGCCAGCAGCCGCCGGGACACAGAAGAGACCCAGTACTTC. The full variable domain, rest sourced from reference TRBV7-9 and TRBJ2-5, is DTGVSQNPRHKITKRGQNVTFRCDPISEHNRLYWYRQTLGQGPEFLTYFQNEAQLEKSRLLSDRFSAERPKGSFSTLEIQRTEQGDSAMYLCASSRRDTEETQYFGPGTRLLVL.

The gene calls are TRBV28 and TRBJ2-2; 12 bases are shared with TRBD2. V shed 5 bases, J shed 2 bases, and the junction held 6 bases outside the gene matches. CDR1 MDHEN and CDR2 SYDVKM come from the germline V gene. This CDR3 is built from 17 residues. The CDR3 spells CASSDRTSGVNTGELFF. The DNA of the CDR3 is TGTGCCAGCAGTGACCGGACTAGCGGGGTAAACACCGGGGAGCTGTTTTTT. Full variable domain (remainder filled in from reference TRBV28 and TRBJ2-2): DVKVTQSSRYLVKRTGEKVFLECVQDMDHENMFWYRQDPGLGLRLIYFSYDVKMKEKGDIPEGYSVSREKKERFSLILESASTNQTSMYLCASSDRTSGVNTGELFFGEGSRLTVL.

The chain couples TRBV3-1 (or the pseudogene TRBV3-2) to TRBJ1-3; D not resolved. Trimming cost V 4 bases and J 0 bases, with 7 bases left between them. The CDR3 spans 14 residues. The germline CDR1 and CDR2 sequences are LGHDT and YNNKEL (reference sequence). The CDR3 is CASSPLNSGNTIYF. In nucleotides, the CDR3 is TGTGCCAGCAGCCCCCTGAACTCTGGAAACACCATATATTTT.